The 6 T cell receptor beta chains in this list originate from one sample, sequenced in a study of OX40 agonist ivuxolimab in advanced cancers. Produced via immunoSEQ multiplex PCR; TCRdb's table is partial and in-frame only. The repertoire holds 55,000 to 75,000 clones, with roughly 80% as singletons. Sample: CD4+ or CD8+ T cells sorted from blood, taken in a trial of the OX40 agonist ivuxolimab. The source of these receptors is an adult with an advanced solid tumor such as melanoma, head and neck, liver or kidney cancer.

The genes are TRBV28 and TRBJ1-5; the D gene is possibly TRBD1 (5 bases). CDR3 length: 15 amino acids. Trimming removed 6 bases at V and 6 bases at J, with 18 bases between. The germline V gene encodes CDR1 MDHEN and CDR2 SYDVKM. The CDR3 coding sequence is TGTGCCAGCAGGCCCCTAAAGGGACGGGTTCAGCCCCAGCATTTT. This gives the protein CASRPLKGRVQPQHF.

The V call is TRBV9, the J call TRBJ2-5, with D uncertain. Looked up from germline, CDR1 is SGDLS and CDR2 is YYNGEE. The CDR3 is 18 residues long. Trimming took off 2 bases at V and 1 base at J, with 21 bases between the two ends. The CDR3 DNA is TGTGCCAGCAGCGTCCTGGCCCCCCTTCGGGCCTCCCAAGAGACCCAGTACTTC. Translation: CASSVLAPLRASQETQYF.

V usage is TRBV28 and J usage is TRBJ2-7; D perhaps matches TRBD2 (5 bases). Germline V gives CDR1 MDHEN, CDR2 SYDVKM. The CDR3 spans 14 residues. Trimming removed 6 bases from V and 2 bases from J, with 14 bases in between. The CDR3 nucleotides are TGTGCCAGCAGGTTGACGACGGGAACCTACGAGCAGTACTTC. It yields the protein CASRLTTGTYEQYF. Full variable domain (outside the CDR3, taken from reference TRBV28 and TRBJ2-7): DVKVTQSSRYLVKRTGEKVFLECVQDMDHENMFWYRQDPGLGLRLIYFSYDVKMKEKGDIPEGYSVSREKKERFSLILESASTNQTSMYLCASRLTTGTYEQYFGPGTRLTVT.

This clone was counted a single time. The sample carries other DNA sequences with the same CDR3. The chain employs TRBV27 and TRBJ2-7, with D possibly TRBD1 on 5 matching bases. Germline CDR1 is MNHEY and CDR2 is SMNVEV (reference sequence). This CDR3 is built from 14 residues. The V gene lost 2 bases and the J gene lost 2 bases, with 10 bases spanning the gap. In nucleotides, the CDR3 is TGTGCCAGCAGTTTACAGGGCCCCCCCTACGAGCAGTACTTC. Its translation is CASSLQGPPYEQYF.

The chain combines TRBV10-1 with TRBJ2-2; 10 nucleotides match TRBD2. V gave up 0 bases and J gave up 7 bases; unmatched junction bases: 8. Germline V gene sequence: CDR1 WNHNN, CDR2 SYGVQD (reference sequence). The CDR3 contains 17 residues. This CDR3 reads CASSESSTSGIHGELFF. The CDR3 coding sequence is TGCGCCAGCAGTGAGTCGAGCACTAGCGGGATTCACGGGGAGCTGTTTTTT.

This clone was detected once. V is TRBV9 and J is TRBJ2-7, with D perhaps being TRBD1 or TRBD2 (5 bases each). The CDR3 runs 13 residues. The germline V and J ends were trimmed by 0 bases and 4 bases, with 8 bases remaining between them. Germline loops: CDR1 SGDLS, CDR2 YYNGEE. CDR3 bases: TGTGCCAGCAGCGTAGGAGGGGAGTACGAGCAGTACTTC. This codes for CASSVGGEYEQYF.